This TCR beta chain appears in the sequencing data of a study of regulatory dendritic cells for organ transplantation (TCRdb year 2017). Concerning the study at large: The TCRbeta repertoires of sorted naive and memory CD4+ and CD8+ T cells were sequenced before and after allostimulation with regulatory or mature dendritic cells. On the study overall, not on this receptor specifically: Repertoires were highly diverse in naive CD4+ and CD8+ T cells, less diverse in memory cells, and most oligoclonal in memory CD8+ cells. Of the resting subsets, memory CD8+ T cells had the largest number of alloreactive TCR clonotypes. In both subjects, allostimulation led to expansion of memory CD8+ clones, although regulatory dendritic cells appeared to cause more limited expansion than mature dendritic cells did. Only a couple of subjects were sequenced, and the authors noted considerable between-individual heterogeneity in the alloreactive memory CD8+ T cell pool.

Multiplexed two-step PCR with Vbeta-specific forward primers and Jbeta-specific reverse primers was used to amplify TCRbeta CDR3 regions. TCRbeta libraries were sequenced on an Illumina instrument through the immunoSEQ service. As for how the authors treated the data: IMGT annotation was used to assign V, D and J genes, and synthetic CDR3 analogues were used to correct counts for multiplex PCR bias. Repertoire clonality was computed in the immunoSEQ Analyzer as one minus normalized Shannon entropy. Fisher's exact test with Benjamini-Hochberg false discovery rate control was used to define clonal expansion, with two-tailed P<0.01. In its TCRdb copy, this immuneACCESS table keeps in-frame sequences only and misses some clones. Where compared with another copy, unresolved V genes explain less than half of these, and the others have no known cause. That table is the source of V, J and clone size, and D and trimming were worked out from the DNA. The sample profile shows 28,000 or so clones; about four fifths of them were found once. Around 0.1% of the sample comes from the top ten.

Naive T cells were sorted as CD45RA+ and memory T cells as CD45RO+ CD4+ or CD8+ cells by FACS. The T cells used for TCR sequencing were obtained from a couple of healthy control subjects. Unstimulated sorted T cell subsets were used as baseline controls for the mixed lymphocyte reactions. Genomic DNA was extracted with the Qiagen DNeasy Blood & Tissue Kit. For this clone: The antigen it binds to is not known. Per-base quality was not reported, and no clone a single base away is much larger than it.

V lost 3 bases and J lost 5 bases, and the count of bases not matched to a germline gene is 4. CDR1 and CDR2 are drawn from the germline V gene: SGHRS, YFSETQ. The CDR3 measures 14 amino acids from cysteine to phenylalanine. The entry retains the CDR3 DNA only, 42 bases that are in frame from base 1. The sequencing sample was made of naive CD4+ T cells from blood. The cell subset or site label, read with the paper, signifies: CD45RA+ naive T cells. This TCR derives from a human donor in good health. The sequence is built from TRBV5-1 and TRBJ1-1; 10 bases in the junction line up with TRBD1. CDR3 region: CASSSGTGVTEAFF. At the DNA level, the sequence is TGCGCCAGCAGCTCCGGGACAGGGGTAACTGAAGCTTTCTTT. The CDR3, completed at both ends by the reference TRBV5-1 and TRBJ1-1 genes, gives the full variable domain KAGVTQTPRYLIKTRGQQVTLSCSPISGHRSVSWYQQTPGQGLQFLFEYFSETQRNKGNFPGRFSGRQFSNSRSEMNVSTLELGDSALYLCASSSGTGVTEAFFGQGTRLTVV.